The text below deals with one T cell receptor (beta chain). Its specific antigen is unknown. No clone much larger than this one lies a single base away; base qualities are absent. TCRbeta CDR3 regions were sequenced with the immunoSEQ Assay. After extraction, genomic DNA underwent amplification by bias-controlled multiplex PCR, followed by high-throughput sequencing. Regarding the original processing steps: Collapsing and filtering of sequences were performed to quantify the absolute abundance of each unique TCRbeta CDR3 region. T cell fraction was estimated by normalizing TCRbeta template counts to usable DNA, with usable DNA measured through amplification of reference genes found in all nucleated cells. Repertoire TCRs were annotated as SARS-CoV-2-specific when V gene, CDR3 amino acid sequence and J gene were exactly matched to a known reactive TCR set. The reference SARS-CoV-2 TCR set came from MIRA and was filtered for enrichment in COVID-19-positive ImmuneCODE repertoires, removing public or cross-reactive TCRs. Drawing on the MIRA antigens, annotated TCRs were analysed further at the level of specific ORF or position within ORF. Depth was the summed frequency of annotated unique rearrangements, while breadth was defined as annotated unique rearrangements over total unique productive rearrangements. Two-sided Wilcoxon rank-sum tests were used to compare TCR breadth between groups. Entries here come from immuneACCESS through TCRdb and include only in-frame sequences with V and J called. Some clones fail to appear in such tables; in the studies checked, an unresolved V gene covers under half of the shortfall, and the cause of the remainder is unknown. V and J calls and clone size are those listed in that table; D and trimming were worked out from the DNA. The sample table contains about 480,000 clones; only one count was recorded for about 83% of them. The top ten constitute roughly 13% of the sample.

This specimen comes from a study of Ad26.COV2.S vaccination and SARS-CoV-2 variants (dated by TCRdb to the early 2020s). Regarding the research as a whole: Donors in the vaccine arm were drawn from COV1001, a multicentre, randomized, double-blind, placebo-controlled phase I-IIa trial testing Ad26.COV2.S in healthy adults. Investigators remained blinded to trial group allocation during experiments and outcome assessment. Dosing of Ad26.COV2.S was intramuscular, at either 5x10^10 or 1x10^11 viral particles, delivered as one shot or as two shots spaced 56 days apart. Participants in the trial were split at random into five groups of five each, receiving low-dose or high-dose Ad26.COV2.S once or twice, or else placebo on both occasions. The specificity and breadth of SARS-CoV-2-reactive T cell receptors after Ad26.COV2.S vaccination were assessed by TCRbeta repertoire sequencing. The TCR-sequenced set comprised around 30 samples: some 19 Ad26.COV2.S vaccine recipients, 5 placebo recipients and 8 SARS-CoV-2 convalescent individuals. Broad study findings and their caveats: It was noted by the authors that total T cell responses may have been underestimated by the TCR breadth and depth analyses. The study was not powered to compare responses between vaccine doses or regimens. Vaccine and placebo recipients had comparable non-spike TCR breadth, which fits with the vaccine containing only spike. Higher spike-specific TCR breadth was observed in Ad26.COV2.S recipients than in placebo recipients (P = 0.0014). Substantial breadth of spike-specific CD8+ and CD4+ T cell responses was reported after vaccination.

Measured from the cysteine to the phenylalanine, the CDR3 is 17 residues long. Just CDR3 DNA is preserved here, 51 bases in frame from base 1. CDR1 and CDR2, per the germline V gene, are SGHTA and FQGTGA. Clipping removes 0 bases from V and 2 bases from J, with 5 as the unmatched junction base count. Sample treatment or condition, as interpreted from the label and publication: roughly 19 received Ad26.COV2.S at low or high dose, single or two shots; about 5 received placebo; per-sample allocation not given. For vaccine and placebo recipients, the sequenced repertoires came from samples collected on day 63 after the first injection. In Cohort 1b, 25 to 30 adults aged 18-55 years were enrolled at a single site in Boston, USA, between 29 July and 7 August 2020. Ad26.COV2.S was a replication-incompetent adenovirus type 26 vector expressing a prefusion-stabilized SARS-CoV-2 spike protein from the original Wuhan strain.

The sequence was obtained from a person between 18 and 65 years old who received the Ad26.COV2.S COVID-19 vaccine or a placebo. Sequences were derived from peripheral blood, sampled in a trial of Ad26.COV2.S vaccine versus placebo. The rearrangement combines TRBV7-3 with TRBJ2-3, with 10 junctional bases fitting TRBD2. In nucleotide form, the sequence is TGTGCCAGCAGCTTAACTTCTAGCGGGAGTGCCACAGATACGCAGTATTTT. This is translated as CASSLTSSGSATDTQYF.